Shown below are 5 T cell receptor beta chains from a single sample sequenced in a study of graft-versus-host responses after intestinal transplantation. Antigens for these TCRs are unknown. Here immunoSEQ multiplex PCR was the method, and the copy in TCRdb shows in-frame clones only, minus some. The sample yields over 120,000 clones, nearly 95% seen once. The input for sequencing was unstimulated CD4+ T cells sorted from spleen or lymph node cells, taken before intestinal transplant. All receptors derive from a human donor who received an intestinal transplant.

About this clone itself: The junction departs from the called germline gene at one end, perhaps through a read error. The rearrangement uses TRBV18 and TRBJ1-5; D is undetermined. The CDR3 extends over 12 amino acids. Germline V CDR1 and CDR2: KGHSH, LQKENI. CDR3: CASPPTNRPQHF. The CDR3 nucleotides read TGTGCCAGCCCACCCACTAACCGGCCCCAGCATTTT.

The gene calls are TRBV5-1 and TRBJ1-1; no clear D. The V and J ends lost 2 bases and 2 bases respectively, with 13 bases between them. Germline CDR1 SGHRS, CDR2 YFSETQ. The CDR3 runs to 15 residues. Written as DNA, the CDR3 is TGCGCCAGCAGCTTCGGAGACAAACTAAACACTGAAGCTTTCTTT. This codes for CASSFGDKLNTEAFF.

The CDR3 sequence: CASSDRVTDGYTF. CDR3 nucleotide sequence: TGTGCCAGCAGTGATCGGGTAACGGATGGCTACACCTTC. V and J are TRBV6-5 and TRBJ1-2, with D unclear. CDR3 length equals 13 residues. Trimming took off 5 bases at V and 6 bases at J, with 13 bases between the two ends. Germline values: CDR1 MNHEY, CDR2 SVGAGI.

J is TRBJ1-3 and V is TRBV14; TRBD1 is a possible D gene (5 bases). This CDR3 has 14 residues. Trimming left V 4 bases short and J 2 bases short, with 9 bases between. Germline CDR1 SGHDN, CDR2 FVKESK. The CDR3: CASSPRVAGNTIYF. The CDR3, as DNA: TGTGCCAGCAGCCCCAGGGTTGCTGGAAACACCATATATTTT.

The chain employs TRBV19 and TRBJ1-5; no definite D call. CDR1 and CDR2 (germline): LNHDA, SQIVND (reference sequence). The CDR3 extends over 15 amino acids. V gave up 3 bases and J gave up 0 bases, with 9 bases separating them. This CDR3 is CASSMNGDSNQPQHF. In DNA form, the CDR3 reads TGTGCCAGTAGTATGAACGGAGATAGCAATCAGCCCCAGCATTTT.